Detailed here is one T cell receptor (beta chain). The data are from a study of PD-L1 blockade in urothelial cancer. Turning to the study itself: Male patients with bladder-origin urothelial cancer numbered about nine tenths of the roughly 30. T cell content in blood samples showed a median of around 150,000.

Clones were sequenced by immunoSEQ multiplex PCR, and TCRdb holds only the in-frame ones, with some missing. The data hold 32,000 or so clones, with 84% observed a single time. Germline V CDR1 and CDR2: LGHNA, YNFKEQ. V was clipped by 0 bases and J by 7 bases, with 15 bases between them. CDR3 length: 15 amino acids. Time point reported: pretreatment peripheral blood. Patients presented with locally advanced or metastatic urothelial carcinoma. This material consisted of PBMCs, taken around atezolizumab (anti-PD-L1) treatment. This receptor was identified in a man in his 60s with urothelial cancer. V gene TRBV4-2 combines with J gene TRBJ1-1, with a possible D match to TRBD1 (6 bases). This CDR3 reads CASSQDGTQGVEAFF. CDR3 bases: TGTGCCAGCAGCCAAGATGGGACACAGGGAGTTGAAGCTTTCTTT.